The present T cell receptor (beta chain) was sequenced within a study of T-cell memory formation after mild COVID-19. Study results and limitations: Pre-infection memory harbored some responding clones, suggesting cross-reactive memory joined. Clones contracting day 15 to 85 were balanced CD4/CD8; later expanders leaned CD4+.

One entry per CDR3 protein results from TCRdb running MiXCR on the 5' RACE reads. The table records about 340,000 distinct CDR3 sequences, approximately 13% of them present only once. This CDR3 region has 16 residues. Germline V gene sequence: CDR1 SGDLS, CDR2 YYNGEE. The V and J ends lost 4 bases and 4 bases, in that order; junction bases with no gene match: 6. About this clonotype itself: Its antigen is unknown.

This receptor was obtained from a man younger than 35 who had mild COVID-19 (a few samples of this study predate the infection). Cell type and time point are not known. Sequenced sample: PBMCs or a T cell subset sorted from them (not recorded which). This chain links TRBV9 with TRBJ2-5; 14 nucleotides match TRBD2. CDR3 DNA sequence: TGTGCCAGCAGCAAGACTAGCGGGGGGGCCGGAGAGACCCAGTACTTC. Amino acids: CASSKTSGGAGETQYF.